This T cell receptor beta chain is drawn from a study of T cell repertoires in cytomegalovirus infection. Looking at the study overall: Matching HLA type and CMV infection were both indicated by public TCR beta signatures.

Details on this clonotype: The antigen remains unidentified.

The CDR3 has 15 residues. Germline loops: CDR1 SGHVS, CDR2 FQNEAQ. V shed 5 bases and J 5 bases; nucleotides not matched to a gene: 6. TCRdb itself ran the reads through MiXCR, one entry per CDR3 protein. The sample contains about 150,000 distinct CDR3 sequences, 20% to 25% of which appear only once. Study-wide points: CMV carriers with the relevant HLA were identified by cumulative public TCR beta family frequency. Dominating the ex vivo response were HLA-C-restricted CMV-specific TCR beta clonotypes.

Sequenced input: PBMCs. The V call is TRBV7-8, the J call TRBJ1-4, with 9 bases aligning to TRBD1. This TCR was recovered from a human donor in good health (CMV status not recorded). Some clones in this sample may be carry-over from other donors' samples. The DNA of the CDR3 is TGTGCCAGCAGCACACCGGGACAGGGAAATGAAAAACTGTTTTTT. Protein sequence: CASSTPGQGNEKLFF.